Each of the 16 T cell receptor beta chains below was sequenced from the same sample in a study of T cells in localized non-small cell lung cancer. Produced via immunoSEQ multiplex PCR; TCRdb's table is partial and in-frame only. The table records about 53,000 clones, approximately 80% of them present only once. The sample consisted of peripheral blood mononuclear cells, taken before any cancer treatment. The receptors here all came from a man aged 35 to 70 with stage III lung adenocarcinoma.

This chain links TRBV29-1 with TRBJ2-5; D is perhaps TRBD1 or TRBD2 (6 bases each). CDR3 length equals 14 residues. The V and J ends lost 5 bases and 5 bases respectively, with 18 bases between them. The germline CDR1 and CDR2 sequences are SQVTM and ANQGSEA. CDR3 residues: CSVIYREGGETQYF. The CDR3 coding sequence is TGCAGCGTTATTTACAGGGAAGGAGGGGAGACCCAGTACTTC.

With regard to this clone: Mismatch with germline at one junction end may stem from a read error. The rearrangement uses TRBV6-6 and TRBJ2-1, with D hard to call. CDR3 length: 11 residues. Germline V lookup: CDR1 MNHNY, CDR2 SVGAGI (reference sequence). CDR3 region: CAGSVVDEQFF. The CDR3 DNA follows: TGTGCCGGCAGTGTAGTTGATGAGCAGTTCTTC.

This chain uses TRBV10-1 with TRBJ1-4, with D possibly being TRBD1 (5 bases). CDR3 length: 16 amino acids. Trimming stripped 0 bases from V and 10 bases from J, with 18 bases between. Per the germline V gene, CDR1 is WNHNN and CDR2 is SYGVQD (reference sequence). This chain's CDR3 is CASSESFPGRGGKLFF. The CDR3 DNA is TGCGCCAGCAGTGAGTCCTTCCCCGGGAGGGGAGGAAAACTGTTTTTT.

The V gene is TRBV5-1, the J gene TRBJ1-2; 7 bases match TRBD1. The junction had 3 bases not matched to a gene; V was cut back by 3 bases and J by 4 bases. CDR1 and CDR2 (germline): SGHRS, YFSETQ. The CDR3 sequence is 13 residues long. CDR3 sequence: CASSSWDSYGYTF. Written as DNA, the CDR3 is TGCGCCAGCAGCTCCTGGGACAGCTATGGCTACACCTTC.

This clone was seen a few times. Other DNA sequences in the sample encode the same CDR3. The rearrangement uses TRBV2 and TRBJ1-1; D remains unclear. This CDR3 region has 11 residues. The germline CDR1 and CDR2 sequences are SNHLY and FYNNEI. V was clipped by 6 bases and J by 3 bases, with 5 bases between them. CDR3: CASREDTEAFF. The CDR3 nucleotides are TGTGCCAGCAGAGAGGACACTGAAGCTTTCTTT.

This sequence joins TRBV29-1 and TRBJ2-5; possibly TRBD1 for D (6 bases). Deletions cut 6 bases from V and 4 bases from J, with 12 bases between. Per the germline V gene, CDR1 is SQVTM and CDR2 is ANQGSEA. The CDR3 length is 12 residues. The CDR3 DNA is TGCAGCGTGGTACAGGGTCCAGAGACCCAGTACTTC. Translation gives CSVVQGPETQYF.

The rearrangement links TRBV29-1 to TRBJ2-5; the D gene is possibly TRBD1 (5 bases). Trimming shortened V by 7 bases and J by 2 bases, and 17 bases separated the two germline ends. CDR3 length: 14 amino acids. CDR1 is SQVTM and CDR2 is ANQGSEA in the germline V gene. DNA of the CDR3: TGCAGCGCTGGGGCTGGGAACGGACAAGAGACCCAGTACTTC. This translates into CSAGAGNGQETQYF.

The chain couples TRBV4-1 to TRBJ2-7; a possible D gene is TRBD2 (6 bases). Germline V gives CDR1 MGHRA, CDR2 YSYEKL. CDR3 length: 16 residues. The ends were cut back, 4 bases at V and 2 bases at J, with 18 bases in the middle. CDR3 DNA sequence: TGCGCCAGCAGCCTAGGCTGGGCCGGGGGACCCTACGAGCAGTACTTC. Protein: CASSLGWAGGPYEQYF.

CDR3: CAISPPIKATQYF. CDR3 DNA: TGTGCCATCAGCCCCCCTATAAAGGCTACGCAGTATTTT. The chain employs TRBV10-3 and TRBJ2-3, with D unresolved. With 6 bases removed from V and 8 bases from J, the gap between germline ends came to 15 bases. The CDR3 contains 13 residues. CDR1 is ENHRY and CDR2 is SYGVKD in the germline V gene.

This sequence joins TRBV6-5 and TRBJ1-1, with D unresolved. Per germline, CDR1 MNHEY and CDR2 SVGAGI. The V gene lost 2 bases and the J gene lost 0 bases, with 7 bases spanning the gap. CDR3 length equals 14 residues. CDR3: CASSYRGLNTEAFF. CDR3 sequence (DNA): TGTGCCAGCAGTTACCGGGGATTGAACACTGAAGCTTTCTTT.

The chain has TRBV7-2 and TRBJ2-1; 12 nucleotides line up with TRBD2. Germline V gene lookup returns CDR1 SGHTA and CDR2 FQGNSA. The ends lost 5 bases at V and 7 bases at J; junction bases unmatched: 12. The CDR3 is 17 amino acids. The CDR3 spells CASSPTLAGGPQNEQFF. In DNA, the CDR3 is TGTGCCAGCAGCCCCACTCTAGCGGGGGGGCCTCAAAATGAGCAGTTCTTC.

This chain connects TRBV13 to TRBJ2-1; 10 bases map to TRBD2. Losses at the gene ends were 5 bases for V and 7 bases for J; bases not matched to a gene: 5. CDR1 and CDR2 from the germline V gene are PRHDT and FYEKMQ (reference sequence). The CDR3 totals 14 residues. Here the CDR3 reads CASSASGSWNEQFF. In DNA, the CDR3 is TGTGCCAGCAGCGCTAGCGGGAGTTGGAATGAGCAGTTCTTC.

V usage is TRBV6-6 and J usage is TRBJ1-5; D may be TRBD1 (5 bases). V dropped 6 bases and J dropped 3 bases, with 9 bases sitting between them. Germline lookup yields CDR1 MNHNY and CDR2 SVGAGI (reference sequence). The CDR3 is 13 amino acids. CDR3 amino acids: CASSDGTNQPQHF. CDR3 nucleotide sequence: TGTGCCAGCAGCGACGGGACCAATCAGCCCCAGCATTTT.

The chain recombines TRBV4-2 with TRBJ2-2; 10 bases align to TRBD2. The germline gives CDR1 LGHNA, CDR2 YNFKEQ. The CDR3 consists of 16 residues. V dropped 3 bases and J dropped 5; count of bases not matched to a gene: 6. CDR3 in amino acids: CASSQTSGRGTGELFF. In nucleotides, the CDR3 is TGTGCCAGCAGCCAGACAAGCGGGAGGGGGACCGGGGAGCTGTTTTTT.

The chain carries TRBV2 and TRBJ2-7; possibly TRBD2 for D (6 bases). The CDR3 runs 14 residues. Germline assignment: CDR1 SNHLY and CDR2 FYNNEI. V was clipped by 3 bases and J by 0 bases, with 9 bases between them. DNA of the CDR3: TGTGCCAGCAGTGAGGAGCGGGCCTCCTACGAGCAGTACTTC. It encodes CASSEERASYEQYF.

The rearrangement uses TRBV11-1 and TRBJ2-3; 10 nucleotides line up with TRBD1. Germline V gene lookup returns CDR1 SGHAT and CDR2 FQDESV (reference sequence). The CDR3 runs 16 residues. V shed 5 bases, J shed 0 bases, and the junction held 5 bases outside the gene matches. As DNA, the CDR3 is TGTGCCAGCAGCAAGGACAGGGGGTTTAGCACAGATACGCAGTATTTT. Translated: CASSKDRGFSTDTQYF. The variable domain in full, completed from reference TRBV11-1 and TRBJ2-3, reads EAEVAQSPRYKITEKSQAVAFWCDPISGHATLYWYRQILGQGPELLVQFQDESVVDDSQLPKDRFSAERLKGVDSTLKIQPAELGDSAMYLCASSKDRGFSTDTQYFGPGTRLTVL.